One and the same sample provided the 4 T cell receptor beta chains below, sequenced in a study of blood T cells in healthy people across ages. The use of a sample-barcoded 5' primer and a J-beta primer mix characterized a second PCR of about 6 to 11 cycles. TCRdb itself ran the 5' RACE reads through MiXCR, one entry per CDR3 protein. The sample shows around 1.5 million distinct CDR3 sequences, roughly a third of them seen only once. Sequencing input: blood. These receptors all stem from a woman in her thirties in good health.

Comments on this clonotype: The junction differs from germline at one of its ends, possibly a read error. The chain has TRBV7-3 and TRBJ1-5; D gene uncertain. Per germline, CDR1 SGHTA and CDR2 FQGTGA. CDR3 length: 13 residues. The DNA of the CDR3 is TGTGCCAGCAGCTCCTATAGCAATCACCCCCAGCATTTT. It is translated as CASSSYSNHPQHF.

This clonotype was counted only a few times. V is TRBV28 and J is TRBJ1-5; D possibly corresponds to TRBD1 (6 bases). Germline V gene sequence: CDR1 MDHEN, CDR2 SYDVKM. Trimming removed 3 bases at V and 10 bases at J, with 22 bases between. This CDR3 contains 16 residues. The CDR3 here is CASSFYQDSPYGPQHF. The DNA for the CDR3 is TGTGCCAGCAGTTTTTATCAGGACAGCCCTTATGGCCCCCAGCATTTT.

This clonotype appeared a single time. V and J are TRBV3-1 and TRBJ1-4; D ambiguous. The CDR3 consists of 14 residues. Trimming pared 4 bases from V and 4 bases from J, leaving 10 bases between. Germline assignment: CDR1 LGHDT and CDR2 YNNKEL (reference sequence). CDR3 coding DNA: TGTGCCAGCAGCCGGTCAGGCCTTAATGAAAAACTGTTTTTT. Its translation: CASSRSGLNEKLFF.

This clonotype was seen only a few times. The rearrangement links TRBV27 to TRBJ1-1; D gene ambiguous. CDR3 length equals 15 residues. V lost 5 bases and J lost 2, with 15 bases in between. Germline CDR1 is MNHEY and CDR2 is SMNVEV (reference sequence). CDR3 sequence reads: CASSLLVGGNTEAFF. CDR3 DNA: TGTGCCAGCAGTCTCCTAGTAGGTGGAAACACTGAAGCTTTCTTT.